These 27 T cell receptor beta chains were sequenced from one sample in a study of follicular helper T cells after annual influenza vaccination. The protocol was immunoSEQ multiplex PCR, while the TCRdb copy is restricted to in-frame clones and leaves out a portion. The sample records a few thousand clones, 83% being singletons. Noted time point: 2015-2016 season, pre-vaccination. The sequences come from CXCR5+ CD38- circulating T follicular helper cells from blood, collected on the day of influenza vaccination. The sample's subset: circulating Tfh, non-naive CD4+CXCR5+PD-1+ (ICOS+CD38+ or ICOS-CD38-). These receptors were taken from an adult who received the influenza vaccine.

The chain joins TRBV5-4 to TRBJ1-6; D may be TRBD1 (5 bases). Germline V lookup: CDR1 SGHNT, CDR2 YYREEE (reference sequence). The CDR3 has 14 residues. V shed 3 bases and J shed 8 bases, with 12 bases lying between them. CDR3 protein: CASSSGTRDSPLHF. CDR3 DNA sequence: TGTGCCAGCAGCTCCGGGACCAGAGATTCACCCCTCCACTTT. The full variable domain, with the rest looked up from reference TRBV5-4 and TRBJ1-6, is ETGVTQSPTHLIKTRGQQVTLRCSSQSGHNTVSWYQQALGQGPQFIFQYYREEENGRGNFPPRFSGLQFPNYSSELNVNALELDDSALYLCASSSGTRDSPLHFGNGTRLTVT.

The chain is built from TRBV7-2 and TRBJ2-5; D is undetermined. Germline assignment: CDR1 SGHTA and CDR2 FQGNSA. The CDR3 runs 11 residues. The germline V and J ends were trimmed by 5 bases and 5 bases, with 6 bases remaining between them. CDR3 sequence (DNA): TGTGCCAGCAGCCCCGGGGAGACCCAGTACTTC. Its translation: CASSPGETQYF.

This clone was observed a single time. This chain's CDR3 is CASSADGASTDTQYF. Here the CDR3 DNA reads TGTGCCAGCAGTGCGGACGGGGCTAGCACAGATACGCAGTATTTT. The chain has TRBV2 and TRBJ2-3; D possibly matches TRBD1 or TRBD2 (5 bases each). Per the germline V gene, CDR1 is SNHLY and CDR2 is FYNNEI. This CDR3 has 15 residues. The V and J ends lost 4 bases and 0 bases respectively, with 11 bases between them.

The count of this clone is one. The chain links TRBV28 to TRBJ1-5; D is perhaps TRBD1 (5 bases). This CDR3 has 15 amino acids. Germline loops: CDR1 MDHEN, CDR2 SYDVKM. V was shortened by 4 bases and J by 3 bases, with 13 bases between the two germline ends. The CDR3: CASSSPQGYNQPQHF. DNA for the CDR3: TGTGCCAGCAGTTCGCCCCAGGGTTACAATCAGCCCCAGCATTTT. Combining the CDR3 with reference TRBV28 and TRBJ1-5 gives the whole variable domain DVKVTQSSRYLVKRTGEKVFLECVQDMDHENMFWYRQDPGLGLRLIYFSYDVKMKEKGDIPEGYSVSREKKERFSLILESASTNQTSMYLCASSSPQGYNQPQHFGDGTRLSIL.

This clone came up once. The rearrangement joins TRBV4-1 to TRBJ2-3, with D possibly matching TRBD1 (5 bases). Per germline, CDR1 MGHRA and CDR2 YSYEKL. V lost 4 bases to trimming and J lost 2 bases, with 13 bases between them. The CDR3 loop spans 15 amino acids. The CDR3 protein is CASSPGAGITDTQYF. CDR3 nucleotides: TGCGCCAGCAGCCCTGGGGCAGGGATCACAGATACGCAGTATTTT.

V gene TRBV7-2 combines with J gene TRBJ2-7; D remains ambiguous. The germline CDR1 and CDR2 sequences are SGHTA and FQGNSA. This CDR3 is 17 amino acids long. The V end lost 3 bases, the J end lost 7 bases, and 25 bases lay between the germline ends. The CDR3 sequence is CASSFPEGQRQAREQYF. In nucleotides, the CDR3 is TGTGCCAGCAGCTTCCCTGAAGGCCAGCGCCAAGCTCGGGAGCAGTACTTC.

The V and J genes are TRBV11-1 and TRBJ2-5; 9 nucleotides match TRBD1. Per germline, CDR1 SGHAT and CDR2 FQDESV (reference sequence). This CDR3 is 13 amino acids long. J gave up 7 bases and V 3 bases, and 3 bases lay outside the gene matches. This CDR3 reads CASSLGTGRTQYF. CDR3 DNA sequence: TGTGCCAGCAGCTTGGGGACAGGGAGGACCCAGTACTTC. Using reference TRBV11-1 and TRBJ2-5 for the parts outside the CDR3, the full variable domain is EAEVAQSPRYKITEKSQAVAFWCDPISGHATLYWYRQILGQGPELLVQFQDESVVDDSQLPKDRFSAERLKGVDSTLKIQPAELGDSAMYLCASSLGTGRTQYFGPGTRLLVL.

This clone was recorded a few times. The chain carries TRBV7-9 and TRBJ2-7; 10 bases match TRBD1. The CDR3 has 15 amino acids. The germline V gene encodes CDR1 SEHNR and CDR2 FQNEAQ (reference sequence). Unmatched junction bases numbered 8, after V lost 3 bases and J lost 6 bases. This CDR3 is CASSFRDRGSGEQYF. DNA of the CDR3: TGTGCCAGCAGCTTCCGGGACAGGGGATCGGGCGAGCAGTACTTC.

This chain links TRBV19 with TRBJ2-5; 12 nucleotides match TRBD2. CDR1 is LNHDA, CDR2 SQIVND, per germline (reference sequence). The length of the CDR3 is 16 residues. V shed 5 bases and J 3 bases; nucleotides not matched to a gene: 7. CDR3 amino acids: CASSSPTSGGEETQYF. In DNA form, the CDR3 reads TGTGCCAGTAGTTCCCCGACTAGCGGGGGAGAAGAGACCCAGTACTTC.

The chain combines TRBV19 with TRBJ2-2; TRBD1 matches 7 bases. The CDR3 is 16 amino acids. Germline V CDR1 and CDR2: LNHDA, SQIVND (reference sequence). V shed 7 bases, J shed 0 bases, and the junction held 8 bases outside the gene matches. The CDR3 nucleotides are TGTGCCAGTATTGACAGGGCTACCCCGAACACCGGGGAGCTGTTTTTT. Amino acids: CASIDRATPNTGELFF.

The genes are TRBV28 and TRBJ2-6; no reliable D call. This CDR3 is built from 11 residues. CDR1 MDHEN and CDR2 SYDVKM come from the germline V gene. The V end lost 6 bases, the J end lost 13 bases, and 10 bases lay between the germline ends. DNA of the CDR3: TGTGCCAGCAGAAAAGAAGGGGTCCTGACTTTC. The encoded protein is CASRKEGVLTF.

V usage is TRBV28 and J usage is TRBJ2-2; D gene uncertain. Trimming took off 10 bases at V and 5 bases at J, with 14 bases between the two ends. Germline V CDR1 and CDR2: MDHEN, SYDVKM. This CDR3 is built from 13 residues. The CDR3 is CATSRLSTGELFF. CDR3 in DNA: TGTGCCACCTCAAGGCTATCAACCGGGGAGCTGTTTTTT.

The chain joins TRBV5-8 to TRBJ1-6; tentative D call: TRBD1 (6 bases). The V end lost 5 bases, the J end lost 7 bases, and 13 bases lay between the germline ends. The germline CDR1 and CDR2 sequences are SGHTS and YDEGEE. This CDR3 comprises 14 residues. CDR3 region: CASRIQGGNSPLHF. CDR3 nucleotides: TGTGCCAGCAGGATACAGGGAGGCAATTCACCCCTCCACTTT. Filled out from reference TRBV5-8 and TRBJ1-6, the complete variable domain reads EAGVTQSPTHLIKTRGQQATLRCSPISGHTSVYWYQQALGLGLQFLLWYDEGEERNRGNFPPRFSGRQFPNYSSELNVNALELEDSALYLCASRIQGGNSPLHFGNGTRLTVT.

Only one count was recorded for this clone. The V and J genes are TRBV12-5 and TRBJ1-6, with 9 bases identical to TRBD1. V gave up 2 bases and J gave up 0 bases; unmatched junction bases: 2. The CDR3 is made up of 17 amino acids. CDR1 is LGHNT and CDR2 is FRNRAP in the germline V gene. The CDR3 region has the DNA TGTGCTAGTGGTTTGCACAGGGGGCTCTCCTATAATTCACCCCTCCACTTT. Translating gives CASGLHRGLSYNSPLHF. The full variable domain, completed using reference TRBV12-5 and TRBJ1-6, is DARVTQTPRHKVTEMGQEVTMRCQPILGHNTVFWYRQTMMQGLELLAYFRNRAPLDDSGMPKDRFSAEMPDATLATLKIQPSEPRDSAVYFCASGLHRGLSYNSPLHFGNGTRLTVT.

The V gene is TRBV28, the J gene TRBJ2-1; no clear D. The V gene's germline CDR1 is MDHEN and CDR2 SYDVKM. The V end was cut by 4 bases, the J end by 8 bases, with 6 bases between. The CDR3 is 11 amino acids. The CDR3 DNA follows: TGTGCCAGCAGTTCTAGGGATGAGCAGTTCTTC. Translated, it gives CASSSRDEQFF. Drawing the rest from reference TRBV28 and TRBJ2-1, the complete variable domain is DVKVTQSSRYLVKRTGEKVFLECVQDMDHENMFWYRQDPGLGLRLIYFSYDVKMKEKGDIPEGYSVSREKKERFSLILESASTNQTSMYLCASSSRDEQFFGPGTRLTVL.

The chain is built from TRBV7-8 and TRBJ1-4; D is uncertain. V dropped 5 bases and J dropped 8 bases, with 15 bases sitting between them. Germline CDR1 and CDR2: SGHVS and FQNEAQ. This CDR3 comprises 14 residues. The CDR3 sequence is CASSPQHLVEKLFF. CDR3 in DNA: TGTGCCAGCAGCCCTCAGCATTTGGTGGAAAAACTGTTTTTT.

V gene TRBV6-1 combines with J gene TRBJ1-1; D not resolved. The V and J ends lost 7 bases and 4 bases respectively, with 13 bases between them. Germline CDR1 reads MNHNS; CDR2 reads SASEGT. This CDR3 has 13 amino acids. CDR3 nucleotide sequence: TGTGCCAGCACCGACGACGGAATCACTGAAGCTTTCTTT. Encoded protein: CASTDDGITEAFF.

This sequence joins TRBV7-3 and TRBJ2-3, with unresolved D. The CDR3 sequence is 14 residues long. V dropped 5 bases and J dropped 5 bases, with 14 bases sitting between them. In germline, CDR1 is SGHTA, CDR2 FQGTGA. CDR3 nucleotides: TGTGCCAGCAGCCCGATGGACGGAAGAGATACGCAGTATTTT. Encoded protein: CASSPMDGRDTQYF. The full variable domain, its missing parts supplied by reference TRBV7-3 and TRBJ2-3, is GAGVSQTPSNKVTEKGKYVELRCDPISGHTALYWYRQSLGQGPEFLIYFQGTGAADDSGLPNDRFFAVRPEGSVSTLKIQRTERGDSAVYLCASSPMDGRDTQYFGPGTRLTVL.

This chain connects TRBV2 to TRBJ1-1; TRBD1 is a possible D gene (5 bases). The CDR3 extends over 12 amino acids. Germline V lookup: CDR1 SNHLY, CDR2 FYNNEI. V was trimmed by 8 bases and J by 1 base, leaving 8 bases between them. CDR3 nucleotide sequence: TGTGCCAGCGGGGGACCGAACACTGAAGCTTTCTTT. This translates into CASGGPNTEAFF.

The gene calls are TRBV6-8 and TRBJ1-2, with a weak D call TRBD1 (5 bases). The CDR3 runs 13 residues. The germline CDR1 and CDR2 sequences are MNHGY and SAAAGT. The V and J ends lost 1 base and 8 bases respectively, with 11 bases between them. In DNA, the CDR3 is TGTGCCAGCAGTTACTTCCAGGGATGGGGCTACACCTTC. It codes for CASSYFQGWGYTF.

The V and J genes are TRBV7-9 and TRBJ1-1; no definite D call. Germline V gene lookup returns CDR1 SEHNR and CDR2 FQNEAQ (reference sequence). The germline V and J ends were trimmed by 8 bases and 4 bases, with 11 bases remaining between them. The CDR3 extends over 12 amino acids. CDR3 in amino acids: CASLEEGTEAFF. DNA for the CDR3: TGTGCCAGCCTAGAGGAGGGCACTGAAGCTTTCTTT.

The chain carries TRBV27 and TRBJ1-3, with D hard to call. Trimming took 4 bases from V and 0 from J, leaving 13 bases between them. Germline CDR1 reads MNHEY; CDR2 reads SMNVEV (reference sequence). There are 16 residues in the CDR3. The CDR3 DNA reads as TGTGCCAGCAGTTCCAGCCAGGCGGTCTCTGGAAACACCATATATTTT. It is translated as CASSSSQAVSGNTIYF.

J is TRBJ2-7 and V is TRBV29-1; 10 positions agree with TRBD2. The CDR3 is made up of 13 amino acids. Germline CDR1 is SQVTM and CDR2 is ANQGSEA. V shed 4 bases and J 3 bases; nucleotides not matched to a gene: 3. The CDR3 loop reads CSVAASGSYEQYF. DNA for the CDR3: TGCAGCGTTGCCGCTAGCGGGAGCTACGAGCAGTACTTC.

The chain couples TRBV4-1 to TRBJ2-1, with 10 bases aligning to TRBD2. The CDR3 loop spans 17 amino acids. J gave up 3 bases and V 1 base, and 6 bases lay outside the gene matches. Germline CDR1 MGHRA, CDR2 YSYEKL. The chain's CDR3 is CASSQVASGSLYNEQFF. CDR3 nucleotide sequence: TGCGCCAGCAGCCAAGTAGCTAGCGGGAGTCTCTACAATGAGCAGTTCTTC.

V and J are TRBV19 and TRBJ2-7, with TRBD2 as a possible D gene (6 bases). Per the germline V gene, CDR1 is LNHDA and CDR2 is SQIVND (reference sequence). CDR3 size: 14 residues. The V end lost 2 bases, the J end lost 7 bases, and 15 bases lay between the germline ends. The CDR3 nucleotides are TGTGCCAGTAGTATACCGGGACTTTGGATAGAGCAGTACTTC. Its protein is CASSIPGLWIEQYF. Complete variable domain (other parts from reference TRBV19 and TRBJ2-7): DGGITQSPKYLFRKEGQNVTLSCEQNLNHDAMYWYRQDPGQGLRLIYYSQIVNDFQKGDIAEGYSVSREKKESFPLTVTSAQKNPTAFYLCASSIPGLWIEQYFGPGTRLTVT.

The CDR3 here is CASSSGGASTDTQYF. For the CDR3, the DNA is TGTGCCAGCAGTAGCGGGGGGGCTAGCACAGATACGCAGTATTTT. The V gene is TRBV6-1, the J gene TRBJ2-3, with 10 bases identical to TRBD2. Per the germline V gene, CDR1 is MNHNS and CDR2 is SASEGT. The CDR3 sequence is 15 residues long. The ends lost 5 bases at V and 0 bases at J; junction bases unmatched: 2.

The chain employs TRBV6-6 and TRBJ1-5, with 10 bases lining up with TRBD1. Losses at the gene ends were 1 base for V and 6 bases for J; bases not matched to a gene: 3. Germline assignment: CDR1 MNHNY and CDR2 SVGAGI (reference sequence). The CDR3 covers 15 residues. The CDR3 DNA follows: TGTGCCAGCAGTTACTTGGGACAGGGGTTTCAGCCCCAGCATTTT. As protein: CASSYLGQGFQPQHF.